The 30 T cell receptor beta chains listed next were all sequenced from one sample in a study of Ad26.COV2.S vaccination and SARS-CoV-2 variants. The assay was immunoSEQ multiplex PCR, and TCRdb's table has in-frame clones only and misses some. The sample holds around 100,000 clones, over 70% seen once. Material: peripheral blood, obtained after recovery from COVID-19. The receptors here all came from a human donor who had recovered from COVID-19.

The chain recombines TRBV30 with TRBJ2-1, with 9 bases lining up with TRBD1. The CDR3 runs to 13 residues. Germline V gives CDR1 GTSNPN, CDR2 SVGIG (reference sequence). V lost 5 bases to trimming and J lost 4 bases; unmatched junction nucleotides: 3. CDR3: CAWGTGRYNEQFF. CDR3 bases: TGTGCCTGGGGGACAGGGCGTTACAATGAGCAGTTCTTC.

The rearrangement joins TRBV6-2 or TRBV6-3 to TRBJ1-1; no firm D call. The ends were cut back, 2 bases at V and 1 base at J, with 8 bases in the middle. The length of the CDR3 is 14 residues. Germline V lookup: CDR1 MNHEY, CDR2 SVGEGT. In nucleotides, the CDR3 is TGTGCCAGCAGTTACCTCAGGACGAACACTGAAGCTTTCTTT. Protein sequence: CASSYLRTNTEAFF.

The chain carries TRBV2 and TRBJ2-7, with D possibly TRBD1 on 6 matching bases. V was clipped by 4 bases and J by 0 bases, with 13 bases between them. Germline loops: CDR1 SNHLY, CDR2 FYNNEI. This CDR3 has 15 residues. The CDR3 is CASSVSGVSSYEQYF. The CDR3 region has the DNA TGTGCCAGCAGTGTCTCAGGGGTTAGCTCCTACGAGCAGTACTTC.

The chain couples TRBV6-5 to TRBJ2-3, with 12 bases matching TRBD2. The CDR3 consists of 15 residues. The V segment lost 6 bases and the J segment 4 bases; nucleotides outside the gene matches: 5. Germline lookup yields CDR1 MNHEY and CDR2 SVGAGI. DNA of the CDR3: TGTGCCAGCAGCCCGGGACTAGCGGGTGCAGATACGCAGTATTTT. This translates into CASSPGLAGADTQYF.

The rearrangement joins TRBV2 to TRBJ1-1, with a possible D match to TRBD1 (5 bases). CDR1 SNHLY and CDR2 FYNNEI come from the germline V gene. Deletions cut 4 bases from V and 3 bases from J, with 9 bases between. The CDR3 consists of 13 residues. This chain's CDR3 is CASSVGRDTEAFF. The CDR3 nucleotides read TGTGCCAGCAGTGTGGGCAGGGACACTGAAGCTTTCTTT.

V gene TRBV2 combines with J gene TRBJ2-3; D is unclear. Trimming took 4 bases from V and 2 from J, leaving 13 bases between them. CDR3 length: 15 residues. Germline V gene lookup returns CDR1 SNHLY and CDR2 FYNNEI. In nucleotides, the CDR3 is TGTGCCAGCAGTGTTGGGCAGCCGGACACAGATACGCAGTATTTT. This codes for CASSVGQPDTDTQYF.

The rearrangement links TRBV4-1 to TRBJ1-3; D gene ambiguous. The germline CDR1 and CDR2 sequences are MGHRA and YSYEKL. Trimming took off 3 bases at V and 4 bases at J, with 28 bases between the two ends. The CDR3 covers 20 residues. The CDR3 region has the DNA TGCGCCAGCAGCCAGGAATACACACCCTGGTCATTCGGAGGCGGAAACACCATATATTTT. Translated, it gives CASSQEYTPWSFGGGNTIYF.

The chain links TRBV5-1 to TRBJ1-2; maybe TRBD1 (6 bases). Germline V gene data show CDR1 as SGHRS and CDR2 as YFSETQ. V shed 3 bases and J shed 8 bases, with 20 bases lying between them. The CDR3 is made up of 15 amino acids. The CDR3 nucleotides are TGCGCCAGCAGCTCCTCCGGGACACCTCCGGGGGGCTACACCTTC. Translation: CASSSSGTPPGGYTF.

The chain has TRBV28 and TRBJ1-4; D remains ambiguous. Trimming pared 6 bases from V and 3 bases from J, leaving 11 bases between. The CDR3 is 14 residues long. In germline, CDR1 is MDHEN, CDR2 SYDVKM. The CDR3 sequence is CASSPGRSNEKLFF. The CDR3 DNA is TGTGCCAGCAGCCCCGGACGGTCTAATGAAAAACTGTTTTTT. Filled out from reference TRBV28 and TRBJ1-4, the complete variable domain reads DVKVTQSSRYLVKRTGEKVFLECVQDMDHENMFWYRQDPGLGLRLIYFSYDVKMKEKGDIPEGYSVSREKKERFSLILESASTNQTSMYLCASSPGRSNEKLFFGSGTQLSVL.

This chain uses TRBV19 with TRBJ1-4; the D is unclear. The CDR3 runs to 15 residues. Trimming cost V 5 bases and J 1 base, with 11 bases left between them. Germline-derived CDR1 and CDR2 are LNHDA and SQIVND (reference sequence). CDR3 in amino acids: CASSGPGGTNEKLFF. For the CDR3, the DNA is TGTGCCAGTAGTGGACCGGGAGGAACTAATGAAAAACTGTTTTTT.

The V gene is TRBV5-1, the J gene TRBJ2-1; D is uncertain. V lost 3 bases, J lost 7 bases, and 14 bases lay in between. CDR3 length: 14 residues. The germline CDR1 and CDR2 sequences are SGHRS and YFSETQ. The CDR3 nucleotides are TGCGCCAGCAGCTCGGAACCGGTGAATAATGAGCAGTTCTTC. It yields the protein CASSSEPVNNEQFF.

The chain uses TRBV7-6 and TRBJ2-3, with 8 bases fitting TRBD2. Looked up from germline, CDR1 is SGHVS and CDR2 is FNYEAQ. This CDR3 contains 18 residues. The V and J ends lost 4 bases and 1 base, in that order; junction bases with no gene match: 13. The CDR3: CASSSLGLTSGGTDTQYF. DNA of the CDR3: TGTGCCAGCAGCTCCCTCGGGCTCACTAGCGGCGGCACAGATACGCAGTATTTT.

V gene TRBV14 combines with J gene TRBJ2-2, with 9 bases that match TRBD2. CDR1 and CDR2 (germline): SGHDN, FVKESK. The V segment lost 9 bases and the J segment 7 bases; nucleotides outside the gene matches: 6. CDR3 length equals 13 residues. CDR3: CASTTSGHGELFF. CDR3 in DNA: TGTGCCAGTACAACTAGCGGGCACGGGGAGCTGTTTTTT.

This sequence joins TRBV19 and TRBJ2-7; no definite D call. This CDR3 is built from 14 residues. In germline, CDR1 is LNHDA, CDR2 SQIVND (reference sequence). V was shortened by 1 base and J by 5 bases, with 12 bases between the two germline ends. The CDR3 spells CASSIGGSPNEQYF. The DNA for the CDR3 is TGTGCCAGTAGTATAGGTGGCAGTCCAAACGAGCAGTACTTC. Combining the CDR3 with reference TRBV19 and TRBJ2-7 gives the whole variable domain DGGITQSPKYLFRKEGQNVTLSCEQNLNHDAMYWYRQDPGQGLRLIYYSQIVNDFQKGDIAEGYSVSREKKESFPLTVTSAQKNPTAFYLCASSIGGSPNEQYFGPGTRLTVT.

The chain employs TRBV11-2 and TRBJ2-1; 8 bases are a match to TRBD2. There are 15 residues in the CDR3. Trimming removed 1 base from V and 8 bases from J; junction bases left unmatched: 7. Per the germline V gene, CDR1 is SGHAT and CDR2 is FQNNGV. The DNA of the CDR3 is TGTGCCAGCAGCTTAGCTCGCGGGGGGAGCGATGAGCAGTTCTTC. Translated, it gives CASSLARGGSDEQFF. The variable domain in full, completed from reference TRBV11-2 and TRBJ2-1, reads EAGVAQSPRYKIIEKRQSVAFWCNPISGHATLYWYQQILGQGPKLLIQFQNNGVVDDSQLPKDRFSAERLKGVDSTLKIQPAKLEDSAVYLCASSLARGGSDEQFFGPGTRLTVL.

The chain combines TRBV7-6 with TRBJ2-1, with TRBD1 identical over 7 bases. Germline V gene lookup returns CDR1 SGHVS and CDR2 FNYEAQ. The CDR3 is made up of 15 amino acids. V shed 3 bases, J shed 2 bases, and the junction held 4 bases outside the gene matches. For the CDR3, the DNA is TGTGCCAGCAGCTTCTCTAGGGGGCCCTACAATGAGCAGTTCTTC. Residues: CASSFSRGPYNEQFF.

The V call is TRBV15, the J call TRBJ2-7; TRBD2 matches at 8 bases. V lost 6 bases and J lost 2; bases outside the gene matches: 6. CDR1 and CDR2 from the germline V gene are LNHNV and YYDKDF (reference sequence). The CDR3 contains 14 residues. The CDR3 loop reads CATSSGGGTYEQYF. In DNA form, the CDR3 reads TGTGCCACCAGTTCCGGCGGGGGGACCTACGAGCAGTACTTC.

This clone was seen a handful of times. This chain joins TRBV5-6 and TRBJ2-7, with D possibly matching TRBD2 (5 bases). The CDR3 loop spans 15 amino acids. Germline CDR1 is SGHDT and CDR2 is YYEEEE. V was pared by 4 bases and J by 1 base, with 15 bases between. CDR3 residues: CASSPGAAPSYEQYF. The CDR3 DNA reads TGTGCCAGCAGCCCAGGAGCGGCGCCTTCCTACGAGCAGTACTTC.

As for this clone: Other DNA sequences in this specimen translate into the identical CDR3. This chain links TRBV11-2 with TRBJ1-2, with 9 positions matching TRBD1. The CDR3 runs to 13 residues. Germline CDR1 SGHAT, CDR2 FQNNGV. Germline trimming cut 5 bases from V and 6 bases from J; bases unmatched to any gene: 4. This CDR3 is CASSLGTGHGYTF. The CDR3 DNA sequence: TGTGCCAGCAGCCTTGGGACAGGGCATGGCTACACCTTC. Drawing the rest from reference TRBV11-2 and TRBJ1-2, the complete variable domain is EAGVAQSPRYKIIEKRQSVAFWCNPISGHATLYWYQQILGQGPKLLIQFQNNGVVDDSQLPKDRFSAERLKGVDSTLKIQPAKLEDSAVYLCASSLGTGHGYTFGSGTRLTVV.

The rearrangement uses TRBV16 and TRBJ2-3, with a weak D call TRBD1 (6 bases). CDR1 KGHSY and CDR2 FQNENV come from the germline V gene. Trimming removed 1 base at V and 1 base at J, with 12 bases between. This CDR3 comprises 16 residues. The CDR3 loop reads CASSQFAGDGTDTQYF. Here the CDR3 DNA reads TGTGCCAGCAGCCAATTTGCAGGGGATGGCACAGATACGCAGTATTTT.

V and J are TRBV9 and TRBJ2-1, with TRBD2 identical over 10 bases. The junction had 9 bases not matched to a gene; V was cut back by 1 base and J by 8 bases. Germline V lookup: CDR1 SGDLS, CDR2 YYNGEE. The CDR3 covers 16 residues. The CDR3 DNA reads TGTGCCAGCAGCGTACAACCCAGCGGGGGGGCGGATGAGCAGTTCTTC. It translates to CASSVQPSGGADEQFF. Full variable domain (rest looked up from reference TRBV9 and TRBJ2-1): DSGVTQTPKHLITATGQRVTLRCSPRSGDLSVYWYQQSLDQGLQFLIQYYNGEERAKGNILERFSAQQFPDLHSELNLSSLELGDSALYFCASSVQPSGGADEQFFGPGTRLTVL.

The J gene is TRBJ1-4, the V gene TRBV30, with TRBD1 matching 8 bases. The CDR3 totals 13 residues. Germline CDR1 is GTSNPN and CDR2 is SVGIG (reference sequence). V shed 3 bases and J 5 bases; nucleotides not matched to a gene: 2. DNA of the CDR3: TGTGCCTGGAGAAGGACAGGGAATGAAAAACTGTTTTTT. This sequence encodes CAWRRTGNEKLFF.

The V and J genes are TRBV4-2 and TRBJ1-6; TRBD1 aligns across 9 bases. The junction had 6 bases not matched to a gene; V was cut back by 2 bases and J by 7 bases. This CDR3 is 16 amino acids long. Germline values: CDR1 LGHNA, CDR2 YNFKEQ. CDR3 sequence: CASSQLQGAVNSPLHF. The CDR3 DNA reads as TGTGCCAGCAGCCAACTACAGGGGGCGGTAAATTCACCCCTCCACTTT.

The chain uses TRBV11-3 and TRBJ1-1; 9 bases agree with TRBD1. Germline CDR1 and CDR2: SGHNT and YENEEA. V shed 5 bases, J shed 6 bases, and the junction held 10 bases outside the gene matches. The CDR3 runs to 15 residues. For the CDR3, the DNA is TGTGCCAGCAGCGATCCGGGACAGGGCTCCGCTGAAGCTTTCTTT. This sequence encodes CASSDPGQGSAEAFF.

This rearrangement joins TRBV6-5 to TRBJ2-7; possible D gene TRBD1, 6 bases. The V gene lost 2 bases and the J gene lost 5 bases, with 19 bases spanning the gap. Germline V gene data show CDR1 as MNHEY and CDR2 as SVGAGI. This CDR3 is 16 amino acids long. The chain's CDR3 is CASSYVLGRGTNEQYF. CDR3 nucleotide sequence: TGTGCCAGCAGTTACGTATTGGGCAGGGGAACCAACGAGCAGTACTTC.

The rearrangement joins TRBV5-5 to TRBJ2-2; D is undetermined. The V and J ends lost 4 bases and 0 bases respectively, with 13 bases between them. CDR3 length: 16 amino acids. The V gene's germline CDR1 is SGHKS and CDR2 YYEKEE (reference sequence). CDR3 loop: CASSLRYPSNTGELFF. CDR3 nucleotide sequence: TGTGCCAGCAGCCTCCGCTACCCGTCGAACACCGGGGAGCTGTTTTTT.

The CDR3 coding sequence is TGTGCCAGCAGCTCACAGGGTTCACCCCTCCACTTT. Protein sequence: CASSSQGSPLHF. The rearrangement joins TRBV5-6 to TRBJ1-6, with D possibly matching TRBD1 (6 bases). The ends were cut back, 3 bases at V and 9 bases at J, with 7 bases in the middle. The CDR3 extends over 12 amino acids. The germline CDR1 and CDR2 sequences are SGHDT and YYEEEE.

The rearrangement uses TRBV28 and TRBJ1-1; D unclear. V lost 3 bases and J 1 base, leaving 9 bases between the germline ends. Germline CDR1 reads MDHEN; CDR2 reads SYDVKM. CDR3 length: 14 residues. CDR3 bases: TGTGCCAGCAGTTTTCTAGGAGGGAACACTGAAGCTTTCTTT. Amino acids: CASSFLGGNTEAFF.

The V gene is TRBV19, the J gene TRBJ1-4; 7 bases are a match to TRBD1. V lost 8 bases, J lost 10 bases, and 16 bases stayed unmatched. Germline V gene data show CDR1 as LNHDA and CDR2 as SQIVND (reference sequence). This CDR3 has 15 residues. The CDR3 here is CASAQGPGPQGKLFF. CDR3 sequence (DNA): TGTGCCAGTGCACAGGGGCCGGGGCCACAGGGAAAACTGTTTTTT. The whole variable domain, filled in from reference TRBV19 and TRBJ1-4, reads DGGITQSPKYLFRKEGQNVTLSCEQNLNHDAMYWYRQDPGQGLRLIYYSQIVNDFQKGDIAEGYSVSREKKESFPLTVTSAQKNPTAFYLCASAQGPGPQGKLFFGSGTQLSVL.

V usage is TRBV27 and J usage is TRBJ2-7; possible D gene TRBD2, 6 bases. Trimming stripped 1 base from V and 5 bases from J, with 15 bases between. Germline CDR1 reads MNHEY; CDR2 reads SMNVEV (reference sequence). The CDR3 has 15 amino acids. CDR3 DNA sequence: TGTGCCAGCAGTTTATTCGGGACTGCTCCCCACGAGCAGTACTTC. Amino acid sequence: CASSLFGTAPHEQYF.